The rows below give T cell receptor beta chains drawn from one sample of a study of regulatory T cells in long-lasting Graves disease. TCRdb fed the multiplex PCR reads into MiXCR, producing one record per CDR3 protein. The table includes 400,000 or so distinct CDR3 sequences, around 20% detected once. The sample here was peripheral blood mononuclear cells (PBMCs), taken when the disease was refractory, from a patient treated with antithyroid drugs. The receptors come from a female donor with Graves disease. CDR3s include the opening cysteine and the closing phenylalanine or tryptophan. Each record gives: D gene, clone size, V gene, J gene, CDR3 DNA, CDR3 protein. The D gene is left open where the match is weak. Size is stated for part of the rows, as once, few or many counts, or as a class when the clone is expanded.

d_gene: NA
abundance: NA
v_gene: TRBV9
j_gene: TRBJ2-7
CDR3nt: TGTGCCAGCAGCGTGAGCCCCTACGAGCAGTACTTC
CDR3aa: CASSVSPYEQYF

d_gene: NA
abundance: few
v_gene: TRBV6-1
j_gene: TRBJ2-2
CDR3nt: TGTGCCAGCAAGAGGGACAACCAGAACACCGGGGAGCTGTTTTTT
CDR3aa: CASKRDNQNTGELFF

d_gene: NA
abundance: many
v_gene: TRBV11-2
j_gene: TRBJ1-5
CDR3nt: TGTGCCAGCAGCTCGGGTGGAAGCAATCAGCCCCAGCATTTT
CDR3aa: CASSSGGSNQPQHF

d_gene: TRBD1
abundance: few
v_gene: TRBV5-6
j_gene: TRBJ1-2
CDR3nt: TGTGCCAGCAGCAAGGACAGGGGGCAAGGCTACACCTTC
CDR3aa: CASSKDRGQGYTF

d_gene: NA
abundance: NA
v_gene: TRBV29-1
j_gene: TRBJ2-7
CDR3nt: TGCAGCGTTGTTGGTTTGGGCTACGAGCAGTACTTC
CDR3aa: CSVVGLGYEQYF

d_gene: TRBD1
abundance: many
v_gene: TRBV3-1
j_gene: TRBJ2-2
CDR3nt: TGTGCCAGCAGCCAAGGGACAGGGATTGGCGTCGCCGGGGAGCTGTTTTTT
CDR3aa: CASSQGTGIGVAGELFF

d_gene: TRBD2
abundance: NA
v_gene: TRBV12-3/TRBV12-4
j_gene: TRBJ2-2
CDR3nt: TGTGCCAGCAGTCCTCCACTAGCGGGAGTGAATAAGTCTGACACCGGGGAGCTGTTTTTT
CDR3aa: CASSPPLAGVNKSDTGELFF

d_gene: TRBD1
abundance: NA
v_gene: TRBV30
j_gene: TRBJ2-1
CDR3nt: TGTGCCTGGAGCCCTCGGACAGGGCCATACAATGAGCAGTTCTTC
CDR3aa: CAWSPRTGPYNEQFF

d_gene: NA
abundance: many
v_gene: TRBV7-2
j_gene: TRBJ2-7
CDR3nt: TGTGCCAGCAGCAATCTAGCTCACGAGCAGTACTTC
CDR3aa: CASSNLAHEQYF

d_gene: NA
abundance: many
v_gene: TRBV28
j_gene: TRBJ2-2
CDR3nt: TGTGCCAGCAGTTGGGGTCAACCAAGGACCGGGGAGCTGTTTTTT
CDR3aa: CASSWGQPRTGELFF

d_gene: NA
abundance: NA
v_gene: TRBV29-1
j_gene: TRBJ2-2
CDR3nt: TGCAGCGTTGAGAAGGTGGCCCCGAACACCGGGGAGCTGTTTTTT
CDR3aa: CSVEKVAPNTGELFF

d_gene: NA
abundance: NA
v_gene: TRBV7-3
j_gene: TRBJ2-2
CDR3nt: TGCGCCAGCAGCCAAAAGACAGCGGAGACCTCCGGGGAGCTGTTTTTT
CDR3aa: CASSQKTAETSGELFF

d_gene: NA
abundance: many
v_gene: TRBV30
j_gene: TRBJ2-5
CDR3nt: TGTGCCTGGAAAGAGGCGGGGCAAGAGACCCAGTACTTC
CDR3aa: CAWKEAGQETQYF

d_gene: TRBD1
abundance: few
v_gene: TRBV27
j_gene: TRBJ2-7
CDR3nt: TGTGCCAGCGGGGGGGGGACAGGGGCGGGAGAGCAGTACTTC
CDR3aa: CASGGGTGAGEQYF

d_gene: TRBD2
abundance: many
v_gene: TRBV7-9
j_gene: TRBJ2-7
CDR3nt: TGTGCCAGCAGCAAGCGGGAGGGCCGGGATTTTAAGACCTACGAGCAGTACTTC
CDR3aa: CASSKREGRDFKTYEQYF

d_gene: NA
abundance: many
v_gene: TRBV7-8
j_gene: TRBJ2-7
CDR3nt: TGTGCCAGCAGCTACGCAAGAGGAGGGTATGAGCAGTACTTC
CDR3aa: CASSYARGGYEQYF

d_gene: TRBD1
abundance: many
v_gene: TRBV28
j_gene: TRBJ2-5
CDR3nt: TGTGCCAGCAGTCGGGGACAGGGGGTAACGGGGACCCAGTACTTC
CDR3aa: CASSRGQGVTGTQYF

d_gene: TRBD2
abundance: many
v_gene: TRBV6-1
j_gene: TRBJ2-5
CDR3nt: TGTGCCAGCAGTCTTCCGGGACTAGAAGAGACCCAGTACTTC
CDR3aa: CASSLPGLEETQYF

d_gene: TRBD1
abundance: few
v_gene: TRBV2
j_gene: TRBJ2-3
CDR3nt: TGTGCCAGCAGTACCCGACAGGGGGGCACAGATACGCAGTATTTT
CDR3aa: CASSTRQGGTDTQYF

d_gene: TRBD1
abundance: few
v_gene: TRBV7-9
j_gene: TRBJ2-7
CDR3nt: TGTGCCAGCAGCTTAGTCATCGGCGGGACAGGCGGTTACGAGCAGTACTTC
CDR3aa: CASSLVIGGTGGYEQYF

d_gene: NA
abundance: many
v_gene: TRBV7-8
j_gene: TRBJ2-4
CDR3nt: TGTGCCAGCAGCGCCGGGACTGACCTAACCAAAAACATTCAGTACTTC
CDR3aa: CASSAGTDLTKNIQYF

d_gene: NA
abundance: NA
v_gene: TRBV7-8
j_gene: TRBJ2-3
CDR3nt: TGTGCCAGCAGTACTCGAGGGGTCCGCACAGATACGCAGTATTTT
CDR3aa: CASSTRGVRTDTQYF

d_gene: TRBD2
abundance: many
v_gene: TRBV6-5
j_gene: TRBJ2-7
CDR3nt: TGTGCCAGCAGTTACGGACTAGCGGGAGTCTACGAGCAGTACTTC
CDR3aa: CASSYGLAGVYEQYF

d_gene: TRBD2
abundance: many
v_gene: TRBV6-2/TRBV6-3
j_gene: TRBJ2-1
CDR3nt: TGTGCCAGCAGTTACTCCCGCTCCCCGACTAGCGGTTCGAACAATGAGCAGTTCTTC
CDR3aa: CASSYSRSPTSGSNNEQFF

d_gene: NA
abundance: few
v_gene: TRBV19
j_gene: TRBJ2-1
CDR3nt: TGTGCCAGTACCCCGGGGCTATCCTACAATGAGCAGTTCTTC
CDR3aa: CASTPGLSYNEQFF

d_gene: NA
abundance: many
v_gene: TRBV27
j_gene: TRBJ1-5
CDR3nt: TGTGCCAGCAGTTTACGGGTCACCGGACCCCAGCATTTT
CDR3aa: CASSLRVTGPQHF

d_gene: NA
abundance: many
v_gene: TRBV3-1
j_gene: TRBJ2-2
CDR3nt: TGTGCCAGCACAGGGGCAGGGGAGCTGTTTTTT
CDR3aa: CASTGAGELFF

d_gene: TRBD1
abundance: many
v_gene: TRBV27
j_gene: TRBJ1-4
CDR3nt: TGTGCCAGCAGTTCCAGGACAGGGGCCGAAAAACTGTTTTTT
CDR3aa: CASSSRTGAEKLFF

d_gene: TRBD1
abundance: NA
v_gene: TRBV19
j_gene: TRBJ2-5
CDR3nt: TGTGCCAGTTCTCCACCCTACTCCGGGACAGGGTGGGAGACCCAGTACTTC
CDR3aa: CASSPPYSGTGWETQYF

d_gene: NA
abundance: few
v_gene: TRBV6-2/TRBV6-3
j_gene: TRBJ1-5
CDR3nt: TGTGCCAGCAGTTCCGCTGGACCGAGCCGGTATAGCAATCAGCCCCAGCATTTT
CDR3aa: CASSSAGPSRYSNQPQHF

d_gene: NA
abundance: few
v_gene: TRBV5-6
j_gene: TRBJ1-1
CDR3nt: TGTGCCAGCAGCTTGAATAGTAGGGACTGGAACACTGAAGCTTTCTTT
CDR3aa: CASSLNSRDWNTEAFF

d_gene: NA
abundance: many
v_gene: TRBV27
j_gene: TRBJ2-7
CDR3nt: TGTGCCAGCTCGCAATTTCCTCACGAGCAGTACTTC
CDR3aa: CASSQFPHEQYF

d_gene: NA
abundance: few
v_gene: TRBV12-3/TRBV12-4
j_gene: TRBJ2-5
CDR3nt: TGTGCCAGCAGTTTTGTCGGGGGGATAAAGGTACAGGGGTCTGTAGAGACCCAGTACTTC
CDR3aa: CASSFVGGIKVQGSVETQYF

d_gene: NA
abundance: few
v_gene: TRBV5-6
j_gene: TRBJ1-6
CDR3nt: TGTGCCAGCAGCGCATTTGGTGGTCCGGCCGATAATTCACCCCTCCACTTT
CDR3aa: CASSAFGGPADNSPLHF

d_gene: NA
abundance: many
v_gene: TRBV7-6
j_gene: TRBJ2-7
CDR3nt: TGTGCCAGCAGCTTTGGGGGGAGCGGCGAGCAGTACTTC
CDR3aa: CASSFGGSGEQYF

d_gene: NA
abundance: many
v_gene: TRBV6-1
j_gene: TRBJ1-5
CDR3nt: TGTGCCAGCAGTGGGCAGACAGGTCAGCCCCAGCATTTT
CDR3aa: CASSGQTGQPQHF

d_gene: NA
abundance: many
v_gene: TRBV28
j_gene: TRBJ2-5
CDR3nt: TGTGCCAGCAGTTTTTCAGAGGAGACCCAGTACTTC
CDR3aa: CASSFSEETQYF

d_gene: TRBD2
abundance: NA
v_gene: TRBV12-3/TRBV12-4
j_gene: TRBJ2-1
CDR3nt: TGTGCCAGCAGTTTTACTAGCGGTATCTCCTACAATGAGCAGTTCTTC
CDR3aa: CASSFTSGISYNEQFF

d_gene: NA
abundance: NA
v_gene: TRBV7-9
j_gene: TRBJ2-2
CDR3nt: TGTGCCAGCAGCCACAGACTAGGGGAGCTGTTTTTT
CDR3aa: CASSHRLGELFF

d_gene: NA
abundance: many
v_gene: TRBV28
j_gene: TRBJ2-5
CDR3nt: TGTGCCAGGATGTCGGGGCGGGAGACCCAGTACTTC
CDR3aa: CARMSGRETQYF

d_gene: NA
abundance: few
v_gene: TRBV19
j_gene: TRBJ1-2
CDR3nt: TGTGCCAGTAGTATTGGAGAGGCAGCTAACTATGGCTACACCTTC
CDR3aa: CASSIGEAANYGYTF